This T cell receptor (beta chain) was sequenced in a study of T-cell memory formation after mild COVID-19. Germline values: CDR1 LGHNA, CDR2 YNFKEQ. The V gene lost 4 bases and the J gene lost 8 bases, with 17 bases spanning the gap. The CDR3 runs to 14 residues. 5'RACE, which relied on constant-segment primers, yielded TCR alpha and TCR beta cDNA libraries carrying sample barcodes and UMIs. TCRdb redid the calling of the 5' RACE reads with MiXCR, one entry per CDR3 protein. The repertoire holds around 150,000 distinct CDR3 sequences, with 11% as singletons. This TCR derives from a man younger than 35 who had mild COVID-19 (a few samples of this study predate the infection). Cell type and time point are not known. The chain couples TRBV4-2 to TRBJ1-2; D is unresolved. The sequencing sample was made of PBMCs or a T cell subset sorted from them (not recorded which). DNA of the CDR3: TGTGCCAGCAGCCCCCCAACGGTAGGGAGCGGCTACACCTTC. Amino acids: CASSPPTVGSGYTF.